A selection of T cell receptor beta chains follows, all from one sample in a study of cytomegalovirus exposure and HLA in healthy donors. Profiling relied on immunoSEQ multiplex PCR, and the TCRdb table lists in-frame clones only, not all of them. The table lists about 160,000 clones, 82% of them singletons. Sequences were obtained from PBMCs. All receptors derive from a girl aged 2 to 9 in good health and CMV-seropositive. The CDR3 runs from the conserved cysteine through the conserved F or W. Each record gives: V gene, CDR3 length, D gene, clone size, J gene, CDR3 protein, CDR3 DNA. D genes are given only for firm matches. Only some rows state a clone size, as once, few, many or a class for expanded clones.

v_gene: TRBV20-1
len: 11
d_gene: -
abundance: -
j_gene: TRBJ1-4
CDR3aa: CSGWANEKLFF
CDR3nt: TGCAGTGGTTGGGCAAATGAAAAACTGTTTTTT

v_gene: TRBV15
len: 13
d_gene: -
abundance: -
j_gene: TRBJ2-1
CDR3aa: CATSRESVGHQFF
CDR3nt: TGTGCCACCAGCAGAGAATCCGTTGGGCACCAGTTCTTC

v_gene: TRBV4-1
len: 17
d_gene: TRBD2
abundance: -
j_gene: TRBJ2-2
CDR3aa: CASSPGRLAGGGGELFF
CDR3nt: TGCGCCAGCAGCCCCGGCCGACTAGCGGGAGGGGGCGGGGAGCTGTTTTTT

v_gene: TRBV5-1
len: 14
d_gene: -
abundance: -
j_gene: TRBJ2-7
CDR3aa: CASGLYTGSYEQYF
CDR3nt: TGCGCCAGCGGGCTCTACACAGGCTCCTACGAGCAGTACTTC

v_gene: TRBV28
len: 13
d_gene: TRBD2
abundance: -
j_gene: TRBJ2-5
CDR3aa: CASSDSGRETQYF
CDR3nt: TGTGCCAGCAGCGATAGCGGGAGGGAGACCCAGTACTTC

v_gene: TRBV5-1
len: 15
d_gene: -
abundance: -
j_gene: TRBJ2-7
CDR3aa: CASSLGQGGSYEQYF
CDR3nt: TGCGCCAGCAGCTTGGGTCAGGGTGGTTCCTACGAGCAGTACTTC

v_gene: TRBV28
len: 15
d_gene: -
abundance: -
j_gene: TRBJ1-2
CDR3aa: CASRQEDGVNYGYTF
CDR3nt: TGTGCCAGTAGACAGGAGGATGGCGTAAACTATGGCTACACCTTC

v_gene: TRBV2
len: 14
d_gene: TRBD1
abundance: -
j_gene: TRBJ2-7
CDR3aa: CASVGQGASYEQYF
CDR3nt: TGTGCCAGCGTGGGACAGGGGGCCTCCTACGAGCAGTACTTC

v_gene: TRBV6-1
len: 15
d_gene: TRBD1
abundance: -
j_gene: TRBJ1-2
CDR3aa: CASSEPPGQYYGYTF
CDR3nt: TGTGCCAGCAGTGAACCCCCGGGACAGTACTATGGCTACACCTTC

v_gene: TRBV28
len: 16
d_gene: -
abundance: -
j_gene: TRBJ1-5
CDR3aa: CASSFSPTRADQPQHF
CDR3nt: TGTGCCAGCAGTTTTAGTCCGACCAGGGCGGACCAGCCCCAGCATTTT

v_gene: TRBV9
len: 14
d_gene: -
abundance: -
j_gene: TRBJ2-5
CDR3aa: CASSAGVPKQTQYF
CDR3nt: TGTGCCAGCAGCGCGGGGGTCCCCAAGCAGACCCAGTACTTC

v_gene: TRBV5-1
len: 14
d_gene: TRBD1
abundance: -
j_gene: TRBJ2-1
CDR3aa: CASSQGDPYNEQFF
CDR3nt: TGCGCCAGCAGTCAGGGGGACCCCTACAATGAGCAGTTCTTC

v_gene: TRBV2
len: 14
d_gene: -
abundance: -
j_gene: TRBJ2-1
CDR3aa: CASSGRVLYNEQFF
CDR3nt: TGTGCCAGCAGTGGCAGGGTTCTCTACAATGAGCAGTTCTTC

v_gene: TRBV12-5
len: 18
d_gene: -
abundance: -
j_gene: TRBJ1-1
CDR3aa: CASGLAKTKSGMNTEAFF
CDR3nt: TGTGCTAGTGGTTTGGCAAAAACTAAATCCGGTATGAACACTGAAGCTTTCTTT

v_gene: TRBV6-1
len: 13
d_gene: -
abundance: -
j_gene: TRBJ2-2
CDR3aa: CASTGGNTGELFF
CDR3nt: TGTGCCAGCACCGGGGGGAACACCGGGGAGCTGTTTTTT

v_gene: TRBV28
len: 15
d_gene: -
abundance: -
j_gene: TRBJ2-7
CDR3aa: CASSLLGLTSYEQYF
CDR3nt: TGTGCCAGCAGTCTTTTGGGCCTTACCTCCTACGAGCAGTACTTC

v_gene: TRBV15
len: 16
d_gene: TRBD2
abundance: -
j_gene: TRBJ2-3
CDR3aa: CATSRQLADNTDTQYF
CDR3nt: TGTGCCACCAGCAGACAACTAGCGGATAACACAGATACGCAGTATTTT

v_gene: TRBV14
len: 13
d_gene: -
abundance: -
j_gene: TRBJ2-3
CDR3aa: CASSQGGSGTQYF
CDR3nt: TGTGCCAGCAGCCAAGGCGGGTCCGGTACGCAGTATTTT

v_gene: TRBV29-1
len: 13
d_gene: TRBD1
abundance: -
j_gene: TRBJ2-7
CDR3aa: CSVYGTGGNEQYF
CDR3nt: TGCAGCGTGTACGGGACAGGGGGTAACGAGCAGTACTTC

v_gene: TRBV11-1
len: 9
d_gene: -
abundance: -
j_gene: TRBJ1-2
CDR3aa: CASSWPYTF
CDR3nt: TGTGCCAGCAGCTGGCCCTACACCTTC

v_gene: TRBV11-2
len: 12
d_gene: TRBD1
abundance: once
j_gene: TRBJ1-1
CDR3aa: CASTLGTGKAFF
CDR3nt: TGTGCCAGCACCTTGGGGACAGGGAAAGCTTTCTTT

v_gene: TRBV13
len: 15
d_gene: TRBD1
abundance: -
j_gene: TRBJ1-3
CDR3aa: CASSFLQGSGNTIYF
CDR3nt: TGTGCCAGCAGCTTCCTACAGGGGTCTGGAAACACCATATATTTT

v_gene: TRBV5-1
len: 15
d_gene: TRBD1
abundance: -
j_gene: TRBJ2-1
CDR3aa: CASSLTGQGYNEQFF
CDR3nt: TGCGCCAGCAGCTTAACCGGACAGGGGTACAATGAGCAGTTCTTC